The T cell receptor (beta chain) under discussion was sequenced for a study of CD8+CD57+ T cells in acquired aplastic anemia. Points on this clonotype: Antigen unknown.

For sequencing, patients were chosen who had shown expansion of CD8+CD57+ cells by flow cytometry. The enrolled patients all had severe acquired aplastic anemia. Receipt of therapy had not occurred in any patient by the time of blood sampling. Study results and limitations: Patients and controls were not found to differ significantly in CD8+ Simpson's diversity. The number of CD8+ CDR3 sequences shared by patients and controls was fewer than 35.

Trimming removed 0 bases from V and 11 bases from J; junction bases left unmatched: 6. This CDR3 comprises 15 residues. CDR1 and CDR2 (germline): MNHEY, SVGAGI. Researchers used genomic DNA as the template to profile TCR beta VDJ and CDR3. One entry per CDR3 protein results from TCRdb running MiXCR on the reads. The sample shows fewer than 250,000 distinct CDR3 sequences, around half of them seen only once. The V gene is TRBV6-5, the J gene TRBJ1-6; TRBD1 aligns across 8 bases. The sequenced sample was sorted CD4+, CD8+, or CD8+CD57+ T cells (not recorded which) from PBMCs. The sequence was collected from a human donor with aplastic anemia. The CDR3 reads CASSYSRTGNTPLHF. The CDR3 DNA reads as TGTGCCAGCAGTTACTCGCGGACAGGGAATACACCCCTCCACTTT.